The 20 T cell receptor beta chains listed next were all sequenced from one sample in a study of beta chain features in type 1 diabetes (dated by TCRdb to 2017 to 2018). Library prep was done by the immunoSEQ multiplex PCR assay. The High Capacity cDNA Reverse Transcription Kit was used to reverse transcribe all of the isolated RNA, meaning that expressed TCRB transcripts were what got sequenced. The source is immuneACCESS, and TCRdb retained only in-frame sequences with V and J called. Part of the clones is not carried over; for the studies checked, unresolved V genes explain less than half of this, and the remainder is unexplained. This sample lists under 450,000 clones; around 15% were detected once. About 0.018% of the sample lies in the top ten. Material for sequencing was naive CD4+ T cells from blood. Interpreted using the paper, the cell subset or site label stands for: true naive CD4+ T cells. Receptor source: a woman under 30 in good health.

This clone showed up just once. The J gene is TRBJ2-1, the V gene TRBV6-5, with 9 bases lining up with TRBD2. Germline CDR1 and CDR2: MNHEY and SVGAGI. J gave up 6 bases and V 1 base, and 7 bases lay outside the gene matches. This CDR3 region has 16 residues. CDR3 sequence: CASSYLTSGTFNEQFF. In DNA, the CDR3 is TGTGCCAGCAGTTACTTGACTAGCGGCACCTTCAATGAGCAGTTCTTC.

A few counts support this clone. This rearrangement joins TRBV29-1 to TRBJ2-1, with 7 nucleotides matching TRBD2. Per the germline V gene, CDR1 is SQVTM and CDR2 is ANQGSEA. The CDR3 extends over 12 amino acids. CDR3 protein: CGGTTPINEQFF. CDR3 bases: TGCGGCGGGACTACTCCAATCAATGAGCAGTTCTTC.

The rearrangement joins TRBV28 to TRBJ1-2, with 7 bases aligning to TRBD1. This CDR3 has 16 residues. In germline, CDR1 is MDHEN, CDR2 SYDVKM. The V segment lost 6 bases and the J segment 2 bases; nucleotides outside the gene matches: 12. The CDR3 sequence is CASSQDPGQSNYGYTF. CDR3 DNA sequence: TGTGCCAGCAGCCAAGATCCGGGACAGTCGAACTATGGCTACACCTTC.

This chain uses TRBV10-1 with TRBJ2-7; 7 nucleotides agree with TRBD2. The V and J ends lost 6 bases and 0 bases, in that order; junction bases with no gene match: 17. CDR3 size: 18 residues. Looked up from germline, CDR1 is WNHNN and CDR2 is SYGVQD (reference sequence). The CDR3 nucleotides read TGCGCCAGCAGCTCCGGGGACTATCCTACCCCCCACTCCTACGAGCAGTACTTC. This codes for CASSSGDYPTPHSYEQYF.

This clone was seen a few times. J is TRBJ1-1 and V is TRBV7-3; perhaps TRBD1 as D (5 bases). The V gene lost 5 bases and the J gene lost 4 bases, with 20 bases spanning the gap. Germline V gives CDR1 SGHTA, CDR2 FQGTGA. The CDR3 covers 16 residues. In nucleotides, the CDR3 is TGTGCCAGCAGCCCCTCGGGGGAGGTGAGGTCCACTGAAGCTTTCTTT. Amino acid sequence: CASSPSGEVRSTEAFF.

The sample holds a few counts of this clone. The chain links TRBV30 to TRBJ1-2; D gene uncertain. This CDR3 has 15 residues. V lost 1 base to trimming and J lost 1 base, with 13 bases between them. Germline CDR1 is GTSNPN and CDR2 is SVGIG (reference sequence). The CDR3 loop is CAWSEKQLINYGYTF. The CDR3 DNA is TGTGCCTGGAGTGAGAAGCAACTGATTAACTATGGCTACACCTTC.

The V and J genes are TRBV7-9 and TRBJ2-2; TRBD1 aligns across 10 bases. J was trimmed by 6 bases and V by 5 bases; bases with no gene match: 6. Germline CDR1 SEHNR, CDR2 FQNEAQ (reference sequence). This CDR3 has 15 residues. CDR3 region: CASSERDRGAGELFF. CDR3 DNA: TGTGCCAGCAGCGAACGGGACAGGGGTGCCGGGGAGCTGTTTTTT.

The genes are TRBV14 and TRBJ1-1; D possibly corresponds to TRBD1 (5 bases). The ends were cut back, 2 bases at V and 4 bases at J, with 14 bases in the middle. Germline-derived CDR1 and CDR2 are SGHDN and FVKESK. This CDR3 has 15 amino acids. As DNA, the CDR3 is TGTGCCAGCAGCCAACCGGGGGGACGGAGCACTGAAGCTTTCTTT. Translation gives CASSQPGGRSTEAFF.

This chain joins TRBV5-1 and TRBJ2-3; 8 bases align to TRBD2. With 1 base clipped from V and 2 bases from J, the junction kept 6 bases outside the gene matches. CDR1 is SGHRS and CDR2 is YFSETQ in the germline V gene. The CDR3 totals 16 residues. The CDR3 reads CASSLRPSGLTDTQYF. CDR3 sequence (DNA): TGCGCCAGCAGCTTGAGGCCTAGCGGGCTCACAGATACGCAGTATTTT.

In its sample, this clone was seen a few times. V gene TRBV7-9 combines with J gene TRBJ2-7; TRBD1 aligns across 8 bases. The CDR3 runs 14 residues. CDR1 SEHNR and CDR2 FQNEAQ come from the germline V gene (reference sequence). The J segment lost 2 bases and the V segment lost 6 bases, leaving 6 bases of the junction unmatched. The CDR3 loop reads CASRGRGQAYEQYF. CDR3 nucleotides: TGTGCCAGCAGGGGGCGGGGACAGGCCTACGAGCAGTACTTC.

The chain couples TRBV6-1 to TRBJ2-3; TRBD2 matches at 7 bases. Germline trimming cut 2 bases from V and 2 bases from J; bases unmatched to any gene: 10. This CDR3 has 17 residues. CDR1 is MNHNS and CDR2 is SASEGT in the germline V gene. DNA for the CDR3: TGTGCCAGCAGTGAAAGGGGAGGGGCTTGGGTCACAGATACGCAGTATTTT. As protein: CASSERGGAWVTDTQYF.

This clone was found a few times. The chain combines TRBV5-1 with TRBJ2-5; D is ambiguous. The germline CDR1 and CDR2 sequences are SGHRS and YFSETQ. This CDR3 spans 13 amino acids. Trimming took off 4 bases at V and 0 bases at J, with 7 bases between the two ends. This chain's CDR3 is CASSEENQETQYF. DNA for the CDR3: TGCGCCAGCAGCGAGGAGAACCAAGAGACCCAGTACTTC.

This chain uses TRBV10-3 with TRBJ2-7; D ambiguous. Per the germline V gene, CDR1 is ENHRY and CDR2 is SYGVKD. V was shortened by 6 bases and J by 7 bases, with 13 bases between the two germline ends. The length of the CDR3 is 12 residues. The CDR3 reads CAISETESEQYF. Written as DNA, the CDR3 is TGTGCCATCAGCGAGACTGAGAGTGAGCAGTACTTC.

The sample holds a few counts of this clone. The J gene is TRBJ1-1, the V gene TRBV30; D gene ambiguous. CDR1 GTSNPN and CDR2 SVGIG come from the germline V gene (reference sequence). The CDR3 spans 15 residues. V shed 0 bases and J shed 10 bases, with 21 bases lying between them. As DNA, the CDR3 is TGTGCCTGGAGTGTAGCGGGGAGGTTTAGGTCCCCAGCTTTCTTT. It encodes CAWSVAGRFRSPAFF.

This clone has just a few counts. This chain links TRBV7-4 with TRBJ2-7; D is unclear. This CDR3 is 13 amino acids long. Trimming stripped 5 bases from V and 3 bases from J, with 11 bases between. Germline V lookup: CDR1 SGHVT, CDR2 SQSDAQ. In DNA, the CDR3 is TGTGCCAGCAGCCCCGAGAGAGTCTACGAGCAGTACTTC. Translation gives CASSPERVYEQYF. Using reference TRBV7-4 and TRBJ2-7 for the parts outside the CDR3, the full variable domain is GAGVSQSPRYKVAKRGRDVALRCDSISGHVTLYWYRQTLGQGSEVLTYSQSDAQRDKSGRPSGRFSAERPERSVSTLKIQRTEQGDSAVYLCASSPERVYEQYFGPGTRLTVT.

The chain couples TRBV7-9 to TRBJ1-5, with 10 bases that match TRBD1. With V trimmed by 5 bases and J by 5 bases, 6 bases remained unmatched. The CDR3 totals 15 residues. Germline loops: CDR1 SEHNR, CDR2 FQNEAQ (reference sequence). The CDR3 region is CASSLPGTGDQPQHF. In DNA form, the CDR3 reads TGTGCCAGCAGCCTTCCCGGGACAGGGGATCAGCCCCAGCATTTT.

The V gene is TRBV5-1, the J gene TRBJ2-1; TRBD1 might be the D (7 bases). Germline CDR1 SGHRS, CDR2 YFSETQ. The ends were cut back, 4 bases at V and 5 bases at J, with 16 bases in the middle. CDR3 size: 15 residues. CDR3 nucleotides: TGCGCCAGCAGCCAGGGGGATGGAGGGCACAATGAGCAGTTCTTC. Amino acids: CASSQGDGGHNEQFF.

The V and J genes are TRBV5-1 and TRBJ2-1, with 14 bases lining up with TRBD2. Germline V gene sequence: CDR1 SGHRS, CDR2 YFSETQ. This CDR3 is built from 18 residues. J lost 6 bases, V lost 1 base, and 9 bases had no gene match. CDR3 sequence: CASSLRSGTSGSANEQFF. As DNA, the CDR3 is TGCGCCAGCAGCTTGCGCTCCGGGACTAGCGGGAGTGCCAATGAGCAGTTCTTC.

The table lists this clone with a few counts. The V and J genes are TRBV28 and TRBJ2-5; D might be TRBD1 (5 bases). The CDR3 length is 14 residues. Germline CDR1 reads MDHEN; CDR2 reads SYDVKM. V lost 5 bases and J 0 bases, leaving 10 bases between the germline ends. CDR3 sequence: CASSRRQYQETQYF. The DNA of the CDR3 is TGTGCCAGCAGTCGGAGACAGTACCAAGAGACCCAGTACTTC.

The rearrangement joins TRBV7-2 to TRBJ1-5; D possibly corresponds to TRBD1 (5 bases). The CDR3 extends over 16 amino acids. Germline assignment: CDR1 SGHTA and CDR2 FQGNSA. Trimming took 1 base from V and 7 from J, leaving 17 bases between them. The CDR3 nucleotides read TGTGCCAGCAGCTTAGGCCCCCAGGGATTAGGACAGCCCCAGCATTTT. This gives the protein CASSLGPQGLGQPQHF.